These 17 T cell receptor beta chains were all obtained from the same sample, sequenced in a study of technical replicates of blood from four donors. Data came from immunoSEQ multiplex PCR; TCRdb stores just in-frame clones and leaves some out. The sample contains about 70,000 clones, about 90% of which appear only once. The specimen sequenced was T cells isolated from PBMCs. The receptors derive from a human donor in good health.

The chain links TRBV6-6 to TRBJ2-5; 8 nucleotides agree with TRBD2. Germline CDR1 MNHNY, CDR2 SVGAGI (reference sequence). The CDR3 totals 14 residues. The V gene end was trimmed by 4 bases and the J gene end by 5 bases; junction bases not matched to a gene: 6. CDR3: CASSFGGGSETQYF. CDR3 nucleotide sequence: TGTGCCAGCAGTTTCGGGGGGGGAAGTGAGACCCAGTACTTC.

The sample holds a few counts of this clone. The chain is built from TRBV30 and TRBJ2-5, with D possibly being TRBD1 (5 bases). This CDR3 is 13 amino acids long. From germline, CDR1 is GTSNPN and CDR2 SVGIG (reference sequence). V lost 0 bases and J lost 5, with 10 bases in between. The DNA for the CDR3 is TGTGCCTGGAGTGTCCAGGGTACGGAGACCCAGTACTTC. It encodes CAWSVQGTETQYF.

This sequence joins TRBV14 and TRBJ1-1, with D tentatively TRBD1 (6 bases). The CDR3 covers 12 residues. CDR1 SGHDN and CDR2 FVKESK come from the germline V gene. V was clipped by 5 bases and J by 7 bases, with 11 bases between them. The CDR3 nucleotides read TGTGCCAGCAGCGGGGGCCTCTATGAAGCTTTCTTT. Translation gives CASSGGLYEAFF.

V and J are TRBV27 and TRBJ2-7; 11 bases map to TRBD1. The germline V gene has CDR1 MNHEY and CDR2 SMNVEV (reference sequence). This CDR3 is built from 15 residues. V trimming: 2 bases; J trimming: 2 bases; junction bases outside the gene matches: 2. In nucleotides, the CDR3 is TGTGCCAGCAGTTTACGGACAGGGGGCACCTACGAGCAGTACTTC. It specifies CASSLRTGGTYEQYF.

J is TRBJ1-1 and V is TRBV10-1; D not certain. V lost 0 bases and J 4 bases, leaving 12 bases between the germline ends. CDR1 and CDR2 from the germline V gene are WNHNN and SYGVQD (reference sequence). This CDR3 spans 15 amino acids. CDR3 residues: CASSESGRSFTEAFF. The CDR3 nucleotides read TGCGCCAGCAGTGAGTCCGGCAGGTCGTTCACTGAAGCTTTCTTT.

The chain is built from TRBV30 and TRBJ1-3; D not certain. Germline CDR1 is GTSNPN and CDR2 is SVGIG (reference sequence). V was trimmed by 5 bases and J by 3 bases, leaving 8 bases between them. The CDR3 extends over 12 amino acids. The CDR3 loop is CAWEVFGNTIYF. The DNA of the CDR3 is TGTGCCTGGGAGGTTTTTGGAAACACCATATATTTT.

Worth noting for this clone: The junction shows a germline mismatch at one end, possibly a read error. V usage is TRBV5-1 and J usage is TRBJ2-7, with 7 bases aligning to TRBD1. The germline V gene encodes CDR1 SGHRS and CDR2 YFSETQ. The CDR3 covers 14 residues. The CDR3 DNA follows: TGCGCCAGCAGCCCACCCCAAGAAAGACAGGGTCTAGACTTC. Amino acid sequence: CASSPPQERQGLDF.

The chain couples TRBV25-1 to TRBJ1-2; 9 bases are shared with TRBD1. This CDR3 region has 16 residues. V shed 4 bases and J 6 bases; nucleotides not matched to a gene: 12. Germline values: CDR1 MGHDK, CDR2 SYGVNS. CDR3 protein: CASSVFLSGTGHGYTF. The CDR3 DNA sequence: TGTGCCAGCAGTGTTTTTCTCTCCGGGACAGGGCATGGCTACACCTTC.

The rearrangement links TRBV7-9 to TRBJ2-7; 9 nucleotides line up with TRBD2. CDR3 length: 19 amino acids. Trimming cost V 2 bases and J 4 bases; bases outside gene matches: 18. Germline V gene lookup returns CDR1 SEHNR and CDR2 FQNEAQ (reference sequence). CDR3 nucleotides: TGTGCCAGCAGCTTAAGTTATAGGCTAGCGGGACCTGCTTTTTACGAGCAGTACTTC. The encoded protein is CASSLSYRLAGPAFYEQYF.

The chain employs TRBV19 and TRBJ2-3, with D unresolved. The germline V gene has CDR1 LNHDA and CDR2 SQIVND (reference sequence). This CDR3 spans 12 amino acids. V was cut by 6 bases and J by 0 bases, with 4 bases left in between. CDR3 in amino acids: CASSPSTDTQYF. DNA for the CDR3: TGTGCCAGTAGCCCTAGCACAGATACGCAGTATTTT.

This chain connects TRBV7-2 to TRBJ2-3, with 10 positions matching TRBD2. Germline V gene lookup returns CDR1 SGHTA and CDR2 FQGNSA. The CDR3 sequence is 16 residues long. The ends lost 2 bases at V and 3 bases at J; junction bases unmatched: 5. The CDR3 DNA sequence: TGTGCCAGCAGCTTATTACGGACTAGCGGAACAGATACGCAGTATTTT. Translation gives CASSLLRTSGTDTQYF.

The chain recombines TRBV29-1 with TRBJ2-3; 8 positions match TRBD1. Germline V gene data show CDR1 as SQVTM and CDR2 as ANQGSEA. V gave up 3 bases and J gave up 4 bases; unmatched junction bases: 3. The CDR3 has 13 amino acids. The CDR3 loop reads CSVEGQVADTQYF. CDR3 in DNA: TGCAGCGTTGAGGGACAGGTAGCAGATACGCAGTATTTT.

The chain joins TRBV27 to TRBJ2-7; D gene ambiguous. CDR3 length: 15 amino acids. Trimming shortened V by 8 bases and J by 7 bases, and 24 bases separated the two germline ends. Per germline, CDR1 MNHEY and CDR2 SMNVEV (reference sequence). Here the CDR3 DNA reads TGTGCCAGCGGCCCAGAGGAGTTGATGGTTGGGGAGCAGTACTTC. Amino acid sequence: CASGPEELMVGEQYF.

The rearrangement links TRBV19 to TRBJ1-1, with 8 bases lining up with TRBD1. This CDR3 has 15 residues. V trimming: 5 bases; J trimming: 2 bases; junction bases outside the gene matches: 7. Germline loops: CDR1 LNHDA, CDR2 SQIVND (reference sequence). The CDR3 sequence is CASSFSAGGNTEAFF. The CDR3 nucleotides read TGTGCCAGTAGTTTTTCGGCAGGGGGCAACACTGAAGCTTTCTTT.

The genes are TRBV7-9 and TRBJ1-1; no reliable D call. CDR1 and CDR2 (germline): SEHNR, FQNEAQ (reference sequence). V was trimmed by 0 bases and J by 1 base, leaving 6 bases between them. CDR3 length equals 14 residues. CDR3 amino acids: CASSLAGKNTEAFF. In nucleotides, the CDR3 is TGTGCCAGCAGCTTAGCCGGGAAGAACACTGAAGCTTTCTTT.

The rearrangement joins TRBV9 to TRBJ1-1; tentatively, D is TRBD1 (5 bases). The CDR3 contains 14 residues. Trimming took off 0 bases at V and 3 bases at J, with 9 bases between the two ends. Per germline, CDR1 SGDLS and CDR2 YYNGEE. CDR3 sequence reads: CASSVVTGDTEAFF. In DNA form, the CDR3 reads TGTGCCAGCAGCGTAGTTACAGGAGACACTGAAGCTTTCTTT.

The rearrangement uses TRBV2 and TRBJ2-7; 11 positions match TRBD1. The J segment lost 3 bases and the V segment lost 9 bases, leaving 7 bases of the junction unmatched. The CDR3 covers 14 residues. Germline V gene lookup returns CDR1 SNHLY and CDR2 FYNNEI. In DNA, the CDR3 is TGTGCCAGTCGAGGCGGGACAGGGGGCTACGAGCAGTACTTC. Translation gives CASRGGTGGYEQYF. The whole variable domain, filled in from reference TRBV2 and TRBJ2-7, reads EPEVTQTPSHQVTQMGQEVILRCVPISNHLYFYWYRQILGQKVEFLVSFYNNEISEKSEIFDDQFSVERPDGSNFTLKIRSTKLEDSAMYFCASRGGTGGYEQYFGPGTRLTVT.